This section outlines one TCR beta chain sequence together with its context. Its antigen is not known. Someone took an approximately 2.4 ml blood sample from each of the donors. Unsorted whole blood yielded the total RNA, with T cells left unselected. This sample was taken from a study of monozygotic twins with inflammatory bowel disease. The study's findings and limits: Healthy twins shared more clonotypes with others than IBD patients, most markedly active ones.

The template-switching step introduced UMIs that carried a 6-nucleotide sample barcode. Each CDR3 protein gets one entry in TCRdb, which reprocessed the 5' RACE reads and gives no DNA. This sample contains 400,000 to 500,000 distinct CDR3 sequences. The TCR sequence derives from a human donor with ulcerative colitis or Crohn's disease, or a healthy co-twin of an affected twin (not recorded which). Sequencing was carried out using blood.

The CDR3 here is CASSKASSAPRDEQFF. V and J are TRBV21-1 and TRBJ2-1; TCRdb designates TRBD1, a call that cannot be tested without DNA. TRBV21-1 is reported as a pseudogene. This CDR3 comprises 16 residues.